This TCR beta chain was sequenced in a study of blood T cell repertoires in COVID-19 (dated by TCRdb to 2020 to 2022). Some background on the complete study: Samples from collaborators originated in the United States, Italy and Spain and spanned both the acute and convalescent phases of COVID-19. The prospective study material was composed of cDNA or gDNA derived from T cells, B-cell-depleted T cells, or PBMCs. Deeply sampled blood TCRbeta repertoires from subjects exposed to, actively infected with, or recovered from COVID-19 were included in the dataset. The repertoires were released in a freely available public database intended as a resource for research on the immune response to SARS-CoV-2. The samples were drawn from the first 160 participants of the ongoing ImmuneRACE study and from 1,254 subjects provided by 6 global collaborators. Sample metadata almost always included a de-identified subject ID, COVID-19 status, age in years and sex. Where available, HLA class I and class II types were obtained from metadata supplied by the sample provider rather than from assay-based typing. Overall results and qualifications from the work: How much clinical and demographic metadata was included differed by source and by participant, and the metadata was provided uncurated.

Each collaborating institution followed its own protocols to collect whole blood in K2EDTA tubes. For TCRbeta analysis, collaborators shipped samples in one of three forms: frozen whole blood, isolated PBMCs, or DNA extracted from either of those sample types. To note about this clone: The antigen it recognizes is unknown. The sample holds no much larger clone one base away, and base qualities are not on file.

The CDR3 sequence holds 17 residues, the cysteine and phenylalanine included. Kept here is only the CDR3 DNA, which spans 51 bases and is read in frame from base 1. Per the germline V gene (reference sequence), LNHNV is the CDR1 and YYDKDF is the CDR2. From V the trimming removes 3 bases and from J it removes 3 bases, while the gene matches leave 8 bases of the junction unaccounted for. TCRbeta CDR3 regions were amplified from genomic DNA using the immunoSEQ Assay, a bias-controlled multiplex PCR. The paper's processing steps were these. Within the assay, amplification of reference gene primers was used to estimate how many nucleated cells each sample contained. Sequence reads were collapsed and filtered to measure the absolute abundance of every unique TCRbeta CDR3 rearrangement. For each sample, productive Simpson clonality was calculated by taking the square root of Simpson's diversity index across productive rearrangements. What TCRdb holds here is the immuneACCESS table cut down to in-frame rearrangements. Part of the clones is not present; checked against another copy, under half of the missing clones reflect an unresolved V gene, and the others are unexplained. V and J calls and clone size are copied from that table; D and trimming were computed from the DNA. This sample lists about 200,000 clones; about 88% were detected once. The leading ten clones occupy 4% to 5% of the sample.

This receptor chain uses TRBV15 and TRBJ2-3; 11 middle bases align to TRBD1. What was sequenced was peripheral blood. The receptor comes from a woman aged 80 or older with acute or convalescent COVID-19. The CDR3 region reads CATSRPGQGARTDTQYF. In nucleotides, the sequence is TGTGCCACCAGCAGGCCCGGACAGGGGGCGCGAACAGATACGCAGTATTTT.